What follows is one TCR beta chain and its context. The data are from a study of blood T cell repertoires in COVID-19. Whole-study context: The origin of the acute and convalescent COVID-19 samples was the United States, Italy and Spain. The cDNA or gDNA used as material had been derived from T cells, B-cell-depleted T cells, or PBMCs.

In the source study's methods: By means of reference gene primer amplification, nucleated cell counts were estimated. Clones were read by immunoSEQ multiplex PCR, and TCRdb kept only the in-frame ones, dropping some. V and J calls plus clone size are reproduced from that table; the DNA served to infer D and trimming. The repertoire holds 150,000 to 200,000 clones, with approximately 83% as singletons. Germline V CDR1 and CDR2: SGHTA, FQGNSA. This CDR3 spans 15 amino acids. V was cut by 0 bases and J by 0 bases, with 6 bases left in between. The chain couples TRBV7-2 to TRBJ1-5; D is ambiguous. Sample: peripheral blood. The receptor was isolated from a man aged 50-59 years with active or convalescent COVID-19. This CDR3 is CASSLAPNSNQPQHF. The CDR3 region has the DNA TGTGCCAGCAGCTTAGCCCCTAATAGCAATCAGCCCCAGCATTTT.